The TCR beta chain described here comes from a study of CD8+ T cells in alopecia areata. About the research overall: Scalp area affected, as a percentage, set the severity score of treated patients.

Concerning this clone itself: Its antigen is unknown.

The V gene's germline CDR1 is SGHTA and CDR2 FQGNSA. The CDR3 extends over 16 amino acids. Trimming shortened V by 1 base and J by 2 bases, and 12 bases separated the two germline ends. RNA was extracted and reverse transcribed into cDNA as the sequencing template. TCRdb's copy holds only in-frame clones and misses some; the assay was immunoSEQ multiplex PCR. The table records roughly 140,000 clones, roughly 82% of them present only once. Whole-study results and caveats: Many expanded lesional clones stayed in scalp and blood while on tofacitinib. Alphabeta T cells residing in normal skin are also sequenced in scalp samples. Clonality was higher in lesional than normal scalp, especially in alopecia totalis/universalis.

Treatment reported: oral pan-JAK inhibitor, 5-10 mg twice daily. The receptor's source is a human donor with alopecia areata. Source: CD8+ T cells sorted from blood, taken at week 4, from a patient treated with tofacitinib. This chain uses TRBV7-2 with TRBJ2-1, with TRBD2 as a possible D gene (5 bases). The CDR3 region is CASSLVGERPYNEQFF. CDR3 DNA: TGTGCCAGCAGCTTAGTTGGGGAGCGGCCCTACAATGAGCAGTTCTTC.